The TCR beta chain under discussion was sequenced for a study of breast tumors, draining lymph nodes, adjacent tissues. This clonotype was seen once. Its antigen is unidentified. Study results and caveats: Compared with lymph nodes, tumors were less diverse; compared with nontumor tissue, more.

With 6 bases clipped from V and 8 bases from J, the junction kept 3 bases outside the gene matches. The CDR3 is 11 amino acids. Germline V gene lookup returns CDR1 SNHLY and CDR2 FYNNEI. MiXCR was run by TCRdb on the multiplex PCR reads, yielding one entry per CDR3 protein. The repertoire consists of about 20,000 distinct CDR3 sequences, with roughly 55% occurring once and the leading ten covering roughly an eighth. The source material was breast tumor tissue. The origin of this receptor is a female donor with breast cancer. Some clones in this sample may be carry-over from other donors' samples. The chain employs TRBV2 and TRBJ1-2; TRBD1 matches 7 bases. The CDR3 is CASRRDSGYTF. The CDR3 nucleotides read TGTGCCAGCAGGAGGGACAGCGGCTACACCTTC.